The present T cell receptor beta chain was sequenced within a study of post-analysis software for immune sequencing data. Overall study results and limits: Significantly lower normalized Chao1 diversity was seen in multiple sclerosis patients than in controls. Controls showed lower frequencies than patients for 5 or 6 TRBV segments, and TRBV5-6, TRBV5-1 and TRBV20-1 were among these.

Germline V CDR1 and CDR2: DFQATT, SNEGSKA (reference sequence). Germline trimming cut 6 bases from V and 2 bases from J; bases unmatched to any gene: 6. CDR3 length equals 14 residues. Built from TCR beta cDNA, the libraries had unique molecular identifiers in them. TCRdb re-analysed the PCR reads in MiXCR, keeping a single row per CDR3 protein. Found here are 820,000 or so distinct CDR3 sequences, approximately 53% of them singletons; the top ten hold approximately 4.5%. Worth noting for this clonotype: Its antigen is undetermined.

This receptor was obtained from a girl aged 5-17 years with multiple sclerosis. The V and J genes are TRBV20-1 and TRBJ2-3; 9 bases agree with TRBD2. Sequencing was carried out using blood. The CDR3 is CSAISGRFTDTQYF. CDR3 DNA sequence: TGCAGTGCAATAAGCGGGAGGTTCACAGATACGCAGTATTTT.